This record covers a single TCR beta chain. In the authors' workflow: The authors estimated nucleated cell counts from reference gene primer amplification. Clones were sequenced by immunoSEQ multiplex PCR, and TCRdb holds only the in-frame ones, with some missing. The V and J calls and clone size were taken over from that table, and D and trimming were inferred from the DNA. The sample contains 130,000 to 150,000 clones, about 85% of which appear only once. These data belong to a study of blood T cell repertoires in COVID-19. Study-wide background: COVID-19 samples collected from the United States, Italy and Spain covered acute and convalescent phases. From T cells, B-cell-depleted T cells, or PBMCs came the material, which was cDNA or gDNA.

The CDR3 has 14 amino acids. Germline-derived CDR1 and CDR2 are SQVTM and ANQGSEA. Trimming took 6 bases from V and 4 from J, leaving 16 bases between them. This rearrangement joins TRBV29-1 to TRBJ1-5; the D is unclear. The sequenced sample consisted of peripheral blood. The origin of this receptor is a human donor in a cohort sampled during active COVID-19. The CDR3 protein is CSVPGQTPNQPQHF. The DNA for the CDR3 is TGCAGCGTCCCGGGTCAAACGCCTAATCAGCCCCAGCATTTT. The full variable domain, its missing parts supplied by reference TRBV29-1 and TRBJ1-5, is SAVISQKPSRDICQRGTSLTIQCQVDSQVTMMFWYRQQPGQSLTLIATANQGSEATYESGFVIDKFPISRPNLTFSTLTVSNMSPEDSSIYLCSVPGQTPNQPQHFGDGTRLSIL.